The clone carrying this TCR beta chain was counted many times. TCR beta CDR3 regions were amplified from RNA transcripts. First-round RT-PCR of the TCR CDR3 relied on the HTBI primer set. MiXCR, applied by TCRdb to the multiplex PCR reads, yields one record per CDR3 protein. In the table there are under 400,000 distinct CDR3 sequences, around 15% of which are singletons. CDR3 length: 12 amino acids. Trimming cost V 0 bases and J 9 bases, with 6 bases left between them. Germline assignment: CDR1 SGHVS and CDR2 FQNEAQ. This record comes from a study of T cells in Graves' hyperthyroidism and ophthalmopathy.

The receptor comes from a woman in her fifties or sixties with Graves' ophthalmopathy. This sequence joins TRBV7-8 and TRBJ2-1, with a tentative D call TRBD2 (6 bases). Material: blood. CDR3 protein: CASSLAGGEQFF. In DNA form, the CDR3 reads TGTGCCAGCAGCTTAGCCGGGGGTGAGCAGTTCTTC.